The next 24 T cell receptor beta chains were all read from a single sample in a study of T-cell memory formation after mild COVID-19. In TCRdb, the 5' RACE reads were re-called with MiXCR into one record per CDR3 protein. The repertoire has about 340,000 distinct CDR3 sequences, roughly 13% of them found once; the top ten carry 20% to 25%. The source material was PBMCs or a T cell subset sorted from them (not recorded which). The receptors here all came from a man younger than 35 who had mild COVID-19 (a few samples of this study predate the infection). Cell type and time point are not known.

The rearrangement links TRBV6-5 to TRBJ2-3; 13 positions agree with TRBD2. The CDR3 runs 17 residues. Germline CDR1 reads MNHEY; CDR2 reads SVGAGI. Trimming at V came to 1 base and at J to 6 bases, leaving 7 bases not matched to a gene. The CDR3 region has the DNA TGTGCCAGCAGTTACTACGGACTAGCGGGGGTCGGGGATACGCAGTATTTT. Translated, it gives CASSYYGLAGVGDTQYF.

This rearrangement joins TRBV6-6 to TRBJ2-5, with a tentative D call TRBD1 (5 bases). This CDR3 comprises 14 residues. V was clipped by 10 bases and J by 3 bases, with 18 bases between them. Germline V CDR1 and CDR2: MNHNY, SVGAGI (reference sequence). In DNA form, the CDR3 reads TGTGCCACCAGGGTTTGGGGTCTAAAAGAGACCCAGTACTTC. It encodes CATRVWGLKETQYF.

The table lists this clonotype with a few counts. CDR3 DNA: TGCAGTGCTAGAGATCCCCTGTCAGGGGCTGAAGAGCAGTACTTC. Its protein product is CSARDPLSGAEEQYF. The chain carries TRBV20-1 and TRBJ2-7; weak D call: TRBD1 (6 bases). Trimming stripped 0 bases from V and 7 bases from J, with 19 bases between. The CDR3 length is 15 residues. CDR1 is DFQATT and CDR2 is SNEGSKA in the germline V gene (reference sequence).

V and J are TRBV12-3 or TRBV12-4 and TRBJ2-5, with D tentatively TRBD2 (5 bases). The CDR3 is 16 residues long. V lost 5 bases and J lost 5, with 21 bases in between. CDR3 in DNA: TGTGCCAGCAGTAGTGGGCCCTACGGGAATCAGGAGACCCAGTACTTC. Encoded protein: CASSSGPYGNQETQYF.

This clonotype was observed a handful of times. V is TRBV5-1 and J is TRBJ1-1; D is undetermined. The CDR3 totals 13 residues. Germline CDR1 is SGHRS and CDR2 is YFSETQ. Trimming left V 5 bases short and J 1 base short, with 9 bases between. In DNA, the CDR3 is TGCGCCAGCAGGGAGGAGGGGAACACTGAAGCTTTCTTT. Amino acids: CASREEGNTEAFF.

This clonotype appeared many times. The rearrangement joins TRBV7-8 to TRBJ2-1; no definite D call. The CDR3 extends over 13 amino acids. Trimming removed 10 bases at V and 4 bases at J, with 14 bases between. Germline-derived CDR1 and CDR2 are SGHVS and FQNEAQ. This CDR3 reads CATSPWPYNEQFF. In nucleotides, the CDR3 is TGTGCCACCTCCCCCTGGCCATACAATGAGCAGTTCTTC.

This chain links TRBV7-6 with TRBJ2-1; D ambiguous. This CDR3 contains 14 residues. V was clipped by 1 base and J by 9 bases, with 13 bases between them. Germline V gene sequence: CDR1 SGHVS, CDR2 FNYEAQ. The CDR3 DNA reads as TGTGCCAGCAGCTTAGATCACTCATATAGTGAGCAGTTCTTC. This sequence encodes CASSLDHSYSEQFF.

The gene calls are TRBV6-5 and TRBJ1-1; 7 bases agree with TRBD1. The ends lost 6 bases at V and 4 bases at J; junction bases unmatched: 5. This CDR3 region has 13 residues. Germline V gene sequence: CDR1 MNHEY, CDR2 SVGAGI. The CDR3 here is CASRPRGSTEAFF. The CDR3 DNA reads TGTGCCAGCAGACCCAGGGGGAGCACTGAAGCTTTCTTT.

The chain couples TRBV20-1 to TRBJ2-3, with 8 bases identical to TRBD2. CDR1 and CDR2 (germline): DFQATT, SNEGSKA (reference sequence). The CDR3 has 11 residues. The CDR3 region is CSLAGGDTQYF. Here the CDR3 DNA reads TGCTCTCTAGCGGGTGGAGATACGCAGTATTTT.

The rearrangement links TRBV24-1 to TRBJ2-1; tentatively, D is TRBD2 (6 bases). V dropped 9 bases and J dropped 10 bases, with 15 bases sitting between them. CDR1 and CDR2 from the germline V gene are KGHDR and SFDVKD. The CDR3 contains 12 residues. CDR3 sequence (DNA): TGTGCCACCGGGGCATCCAGCGGGGAGCAGTTCTTC. Amino acid sequence: CATGASSGEQFF.

There are a few counts of this clonotype. This chain connects TRBV3-1 to TRBJ2-5, with D tentatively TRBD2 (6 bases). The CDR3 has 14 amino acids. V was pared by 4 bases and J by 5 bases, with 14 bases between. The germline CDR1 and CDR2 sequences are LGHDT and YNNKEL (reference sequence). The CDR3 loop reads CASSLMTRTETQYF. The CDR3 bases are TGTGCCAGCAGCCTCATGACTAGAACGGAGACCCAGTACTTC.

V is TRBV6-2 or TRBV6-3 and J is TRBJ2-1; D possibly corresponds to TRBD2 (6 bases). Germline CDR1 reads MNHEY; CDR2 reads SVGEGT. The germline V and J ends were trimmed by 10 bases and 9 bases, with 19 bases remaining between them. The CDR3 is 13 amino acids. The CDR3 protein is CATGPGVYGEQFF. The CDR3 nucleotides are TGTGCCACAGGACCGGGGGTCTATGGTGAGCAGTTCTTC.

This clonotype was recorded many times. V is TRBV10-3 and J is TRBJ1-5, with no clear D. The CDR3 loop spans 13 amino acids. Germline values: CDR1 ENHRY, CDR2 SYGVKD. V was trimmed by 5 bases and J by 5 bases, leaving 10 bases between them. The CDR3 region is CAISYRTDQPQHF. The DNA for the CDR3 is TGTGCCATCAGTTATAGGACCGATCAGCCCCAGCATTTT.

This clonotype was seen a handful of times. The J gene is TRBJ1-2, the V gene TRBV20-1, with unresolved D. V lost 4 bases, J lost 6 bases, and 21 bases lay in between. Germline V gene lookup returns CDR1 DFQATT and CDR2 SNEGSKA (reference sequence). The CDR3 has 15 amino acids. The CDR3 DNA reads as TGCAGTGCTATCGGTGGGGAGCGGAAGAGGGATGGCTACACCTTC. Amino acid sequence: CSAIGGERKRDGYTF.

J is TRBJ2-5 and V is TRBV11-2; maybe TRBD1 (5 bases). The CDR3 sequence is 14 residues long. V shed 5 bases and J shed 6 bases, with 16 bases lying between them. Per the germline V gene, CDR1 is SGHAT and CDR2 is FQNNGV. CDR3 nucleotide sequence: TGTGCCAGCAGCGAAGGGTGGCAGGGCCAGACCCAGTACTTC. This translates into CASSEGWQGQTQYF. The entire variable domain, with the rest obtained from reference TRBV11-2 and TRBJ2-5, is as follows: EAGVAQSPRYKIIEKRQSVAFWCNPISGHATLYWYQQILGQGPKLLIQFQNNGVVDDSQLPKDRFSAERLKGVDSTLKIQPAKLEDSAVYLCASSEGWQGQTQYFGPGTRLLVL.

The gene calls are TRBV7-6 and TRBJ2-7, with a weak D call TRBD1 (6 bases). Looked up from germline, CDR1 is SGHVS and CDR2 is FNYEAQ. The ends were cut back, 5 bases at V and 2 bases at J, with 10 bases in the middle. The CDR3 length is 13 residues. The CDR3 DNA sequence: TGTGCCAGCAGCAAACAGGGAGCCTACGAGCAGTACTTC. Translated, it gives CASSKQGAYEQYF.

This clonotype was detected a few times. J is TRBJ1-5 and V is TRBV7-9; D possibly corresponds to TRBD1 (6 bases). Trimming took 6 bases from V and 7 from J, leaving 16 bases between them. Germline V CDR1 and CDR2: SEHNR, FQNEAQ (reference sequence). The CDR3 totals 14 residues. CDR3 protein: CASSYTGSGQPQHF. CDR3 bases: TGTGCCAGCAGTTATACAGGGTCCGGGCAGCCCCAGCATTTT. Based on the CDR3 plus reference TRBV7-9 and TRBJ1-5, the full variable domain is DTGVSQNPRHKITKRGQNVTFRCDPISEHNRLYWYRQTLGQGPEFLTYFQNEAQLEKSRLLSDRFSAERPKGSFSTLEIQRTEQGDSAMYLCASSYTGSGQPQHFGDGTRLSIL.

In this sample, this clonotype turned up many times. The J gene is TRBJ1-1, the V gene TRBV6-6; D is undetermined. Trimming took 0 bases from V and 4 from J, leaving 12 bases between them. CDR3 size: 15 residues. The germline CDR1 and CDR2 sequences are MNHNY and SVGAGI (reference sequence). CDR3 sequence: CASSYSPGEGTEAFF. The DNA of the CDR3 is TGTGCCAGCAGTTACTCGCCGGGTGAGGGCACTGAAGCTTTCTTT.

The V and J genes are TRBV5-1 and TRBJ2-3, with D unresolved. The germline V gene encodes CDR1 SGHRS and CDR2 YFSETQ. V was trimmed by 2 bases and J by 6 bases, leaving 10 bases between them. The CDR3 has 13 residues. CDR3 loop: CASSLPTADTQYF. DNA of the CDR3: TGCGCCAGCAGCTTACCCACGGCGGATACGCAGTATTTT.

This chain connects TRBV6-5 to TRBJ1-5; 9 bases match TRBD1. Germline lookup yields CDR1 MNHEY and CDR2 SVGAGI. CDR3 length: 15 amino acids. Trimming took 6 bases from V and 6 from J; bases not matched to a gene: 9. The CDR3 DNA follows: TGTGCCAGCAGCCCTACCGGGACAGGGCTTCAGCCCCAGCATTTT. As protein: CASSPTGTGLQPQHF.

J is TRBJ2-6 and V is TRBV6-5, with D unresolved. V shed 2 bases and J shed 2 bases, with 13 bases lying between them. CDR3 length: 17 amino acids. The V gene's germline CDR1 is MNHEY and CDR2 SVGAGI. The CDR3 protein is CASSYVQATPGANVLTF. The CDR3 bases are TGTGCCAGCAGTTACGTCCAGGCGACTCCTGGGGCCAACGTCCTGACTTTC.

The table lists this clonotype with a few counts. The chain has TRBV7-2 and TRBJ2-7, with TRBD2 matching 8 bases. V dropped 7 bases and J dropped 7; count of bases not matched to a gene: 12. Germline V gives CDR1 SGHTA, CDR2 FQGNSA. This CDR3 has 14 residues. The CDR3 reads CASTGGTSGREQYF. In DNA form, the CDR3 reads TGTGCCAGCACGGGGGGGACCTCAGGGAGGGAGCAGTACTTC. Combining the CDR3 with reference TRBV7-2 and TRBJ2-7 gives the whole variable domain GAGVSQSPSNKVTEKGKDVELRCDPISGHTALYWYRQSLGQGLEFLIYFQGNSAPDKSGLPSDRFSAERTGGSVSTLTIQRTQQEDSAVYLCASTGGTSGREQYFGPGTRLTVT.

This clonotype was seen many times. The V gene is TRBV4-3, the J gene TRBJ1-2; 8 bases are a match to TRBD1. The germline gives CDR1 LGHNA, CDR2 YSLEER. The CDR3 contains 14 residues. J gave up 8 bases and V 0 bases, and 5 bases lay outside the gene matches. The CDR3 region is CASSQEAGTGGYTF. CDR3 bases: TGCGCCAGCAGCCAAGAGGCCGGGACAGGAGGCTACACCTTC.

This clonotype was found a few times. V gene TRBV6-5 combines with J gene TRBJ2-3; D not resolved. The CDR3 covers 15 residues. Per the germline V gene, CDR1 is MNHEY and CDR2 is SVGAGI. Trimming took off 2 bases at V and 0 bases at J, with 9 bases between the two ends. The CDR3 DNA reads as TGTGCCAGCAGTTACCAACTCGGCAGCACAGATACGCAGTATTTT. Residues: CASSYQLGSTDTQYF.